The 13 T cell receptor beta chains below all came from one sample that was sequenced in a study of blood T cells in healthy people across ages. A sample-barcoded 5' primer and a J-beta primer mix were used in a second PCR of about 6 to 11 cycles. MiXCR was run by TCRdb on the 5' RACE reads, yielding one entry per CDR3 protein. Here the sample spans some 1 million distinct CDR3 sequences, more than 40% being singletons. The source material was blood. Every receptor here comes from an older woman in good health.

The CDR3 nucleotides read TGTGCCAGCAGTTACTCGAACGCCGTCCCGAACTATGGCTACACCTTC. Amino acids: CASSYSNAVPNYGYTF. The chain combines TRBV6-5 with TRBJ1-2; D call uncertain. Germline V gene lookup returns CDR1 MNHEY and CDR2 SVGAGI. The CDR3 has 16 residues. V was shortened by 0 bases and J by 2 bases, with 13 bases between the two germline ends.

The chain is built from TRBV4-2 and TRBJ2-7; 7 nucleotides match TRBD2. Germline CDR1 and CDR2: LGHNA and YNFKEQ. The trim removed 0 bases at V and 2 bases at J, leaving 4 bases unmatched. This CDR3 region has 15 residues. In nucleotides, the CDR3 is TGTGCCAGCAGCCAAGATCTAGCGGATACCTACGAGCAGTACTTC. It codes for CASSQDLADTYEQYF.

This clonotype was observed a handful of times. This chain uses TRBV6-1 with TRBJ2-3; D could derive from TRBD1 or TRBD2 (5 bases each). This CDR3 region has 15 residues. Germline lookup yields CDR1 MNHNS and CDR2 SASEGT. Trimming stripped 5 bases from V and 5 bases from J, with 17 bases between. CDR3 amino acids: CASSSVGAVGDTQYF. DNA for the CDR3: TGTGCCAGCAGTTCTGTCGGGGCCGTAGGAGATACGCAGTATTTT.

V gene TRBV7-9 combines with J gene TRBJ1-2; 7 bases match TRBD1. V shed 1 base and J 6 bases; nucleotides not matched to a gene: 8. Germline CDR1 and CDR2: SEHNR and FQNEAQ (reference sequence). The CDR3 totals 15 residues. The CDR3 DNA reads TGTGCCAGCAGCTTAGTCGAGGGGGCGTCTGATGGCTACACCTTC. This encodes CASSLVEGASDGYTF.

The chain couples TRBV5-1 to TRBJ1-1; a weak D match, TRBD1 (6 bases). The germline V gene encodes CDR1 SGHRS and CDR2 YFSETQ. V was shortened by 4 bases and J by 3 bases, with 16 bases between the two germline ends. This CDR3 spans 15 amino acids. CDR3 sequence (DNA): TGCGCCAGCAGCCCCCGGGGGGCGTCCGACACTGAAGCTTTCTTT. Translated: CASSPRGASDTEAFF.

This clonotype was counted only a few times. This chain links TRBV18 with TRBJ2-7, with D perhaps matching TRBD1 (6 bases). Trimming removed 6 bases at V and 3 bases at J, with 9 bases between. CDR1 is KGHSH and CDR2 is LQKENI in the germline V gene. The CDR3 extends over 12 amino acids. CDR3 coding DNA: TGTGCCAGCTCGGCGACAGGCTACGAGCAGTACTTC. As protein: CASSATGYEQYF.

This chain links TRBV27 with TRBJ1-2; D remains ambiguous. CDR1 is MNHEY and CDR2 is SMNVEV in the germline V gene (reference sequence). The CDR3 is 17 residues long. Between the trimmed V and J ends, which lost 6 bases and 3 bases, there was a span of 23 bases. The CDR3 region has the DNA TGTGCCAGCAGCTTGACTTCTTTGGGCCCTCCCGACTATGGCTACACCTTC. It translates to CASSLTSLGPPDYGYTF.

This clonotype was counted a few times. V gene TRBV7-9 combines with J gene TRBJ2-5; D is unclear. Gene TRBJ2-7 matches the end of the DNA better, so the J call may be wrong. The CDR3 sequence is 12 residues long. The germline CDR1 and CDR2 sequences are SEHNR and FQNEAQ (reference sequence). CDR3 nucleotide sequence: TGTGCCAGCAGCTGGGATCTCTACGAGCAGTACTTC. Amino acids: CASSWDLYEQYF.

This clonotype showed up just a few times. This chain uses TRBV20-1 with TRBJ2-7; TRBD2 is a possible D gene (7 bases). Between the trimmed V and J ends, which lost 5 bases and 1 base, there was a span of 15 bases. CDR3 length equals 14 residues. Germline CDR1 is DFQATT and CDR2 is SNEGSKA (reference sequence). The DNA of the CDR3 is TGCAGTGCTTCCCTAGGGGGGGGATCCTACGAGCAGTACTTC. This gives the protein CSASLGGGSYEQYF.

Remarks on this clonotype: A read error may be the cause here, since a much bigger clone is one base away. V and J are TRBV6-6 and TRBJ2-3; D uncertain. CDR3 size: 15 residues. CDR1 and CDR2 from the germline V gene are MNHNY and SVGAGI (reference sequence). The germline V and J ends were trimmed by 3 bases and 3 bases, with 13 bases remaining between them. The CDR3 DNA reads as TGTGCCAGCAGTTATCCGGGCGGAAAAACAGATACGCAGTATTTT. Protein product: CASSYPGGKTDTQYF.

This clonotype was observed a single time. V usage is TRBV20-1 and J usage is TRBJ1-4; D may be TRBD1 (6 bases). V was shortened by 4 bases and J by 0 bases, with 27 bases between the two germline ends. Germline values: CDR1 DFQATT, CDR2 SNEGSKA (reference sequence). The CDR3 sequence is 20 residues long. CDR3 DNA: TGCAGTGCTACGCCCCCCCCCGGGGACATATGGGGGGCAACTAATGAAAAACTGTTTTTT. This sequence encodes CSATPPPGDIWGATNEKLFF.

The chain joins TRBV6-5 to TRBJ2-7; a possible D gene is TRBD1 (6 bases). The CDR3 totals 14 residues. CDR1 and CDR2 from the germline V gene are MNHEY and SVGAGI. The V end was cut by 2 bases, the J end by 0 bases, with 8 bases between. The CDR3 bases are TGTGCCAGCAGTTACAGGGGGATCTCCTACGAGCAGTACTTC. Translation gives CASSYRGISYEQYF.

In its sample, this clonotype was seen once. The J gene is TRBJ1-1, the V gene TRBV5-4; no reliable D call. The CDR3 is 18 amino acids. The germline CDR1 and CDR2 sequences are SGHNT and YYREEE (reference sequence). The V gene lost 0 bases and the J gene lost 1 base, with 19 bases spanning the gap. CDR3 DNA sequence: TGTGCCAGCAGCTTGGGAGGTTCAAGGAGACCCTGGAACACTGAAGCTTTCTTT. This translates into CASSLGGSRRPWNTEAFF.